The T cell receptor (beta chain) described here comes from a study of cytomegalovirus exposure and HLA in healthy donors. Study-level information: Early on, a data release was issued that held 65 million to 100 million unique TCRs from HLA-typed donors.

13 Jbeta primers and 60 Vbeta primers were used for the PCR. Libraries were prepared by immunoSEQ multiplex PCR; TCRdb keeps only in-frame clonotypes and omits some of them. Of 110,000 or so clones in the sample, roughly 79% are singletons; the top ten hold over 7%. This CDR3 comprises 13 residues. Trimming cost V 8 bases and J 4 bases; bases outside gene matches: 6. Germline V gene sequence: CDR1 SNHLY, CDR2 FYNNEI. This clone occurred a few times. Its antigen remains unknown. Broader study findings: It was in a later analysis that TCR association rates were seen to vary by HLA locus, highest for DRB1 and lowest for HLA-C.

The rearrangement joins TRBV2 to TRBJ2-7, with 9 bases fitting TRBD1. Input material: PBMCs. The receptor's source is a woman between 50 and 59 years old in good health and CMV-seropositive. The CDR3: CASGGQGPYEQYF. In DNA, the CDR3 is TGTGCCAGCGGGGGACAGGGCCCTTACGAGCAGTACTTC.